One and the same sample provided the 20 T cell receptor beta chains below, sequenced in a study of shared clonotypes between healthy human individuals (dated by TCRdb to about 2020). The method behind the library was the immunoSEQ multiplex PCR assay. TCRdb holds this immuneACCESS table with in-frame rearrangements only. Some clones are missing; in checked studies, unresolved V genes explain under half, and the rest has no known cause. Counted in this sample were around 2.1 million clones; around 95% of them appeared once. Of the sample, roughly 0.13% falls within the top ten clones. The sequencing sample was made of naive CD4+ T cells sorted from blood. This specimen's cell subset or site label, per the study, means: CD45RA+ positively selected. These receptors were obtained from a man between 18 and 35 years old in good health.

This chain joins TRBV12-5 and TRBJ2-3; D gene ambiguous. Germline V gene sequence: CDR1 LGHNT, CDR2 FRNRAP. The CDR3 has 13 residues. Trimming left V 0 bases short and J 4 bases short, with 5 bases between. CDR3 sequence: CASGLVPADTQYF. In nucleotides, the CDR3 is TGTGCTAGTGGTTTGGTACCGGCAGATACGCAGTATTTT. Using reference TRBV12-5 and TRBJ2-3 for the parts outside the CDR3, the full variable domain is DARVTQTPRHKVTEMGQEVTMRCQPILGHNTVFWYRQTMMQGLELLAYFRNRAPLDDSGMPKDRFSAEMPDATLATLKIQPSEPRDSAVYFCASGLVPADTQYFGPGTRLTVL.

The chain uses TRBV4-3 and TRBJ2-7; 12 positions agree with TRBD1. V lost 2 bases to trimming and J lost 6 bases; unmatched junction nucleotides: 8. This CDR3 contains 16 residues. Germline V gene lookup returns CDR1 LGHNA and CDR2 YSLEER. The CDR3 reads CASSQLLGTGGFEQYF. CDR3 DNA sequence: TGCGCCAGCAGCCAATTACTCGGGACAGGGGGCTTCGAGCAGTACTTC.

The J gene is TRBJ1-6, the V gene TRBV5-6; D not certain. Germline V gene lookup returns CDR1 SGHDT and CDR2 YYEEEE. The CDR3 covers 13 residues. The V end lost 0 bases, the J end lost 7 bases, and 5 bases lay between the germline ends. The CDR3 sequence: CASSLGPNSPLHF. The CDR3 coding sequence is TGTGCCAGCAGCTTGGGGCCCAATTCACCCCTCCACTTT.

V and J are TRBV30 and TRBJ2-2; 7 nucleotides line up with TRBD1. V shed 2 bases and J 4 bases; nucleotides not matched to a gene: 4. The germline CDR1 and CDR2 sequences are GTSNPN and SVGIG (reference sequence). The CDR3 is 14 amino acids. The CDR3 DNA follows: TGTGCCTGGAGTCCAGGGGGACCCACCGGGGAGCTGTTTTTT. Encoded protein: CAWSPGGPTGELFF.

For this clone: The sample holds other DNA sequences that translate to the same CDR3. V gene TRBV9 combines with J gene TRBJ1-3, with D uncertain. The CDR3 consists of 16 residues. The V end was cut by 1 base, the J end by 0 bases, with 11 bases between. Per germline, CDR1 SGDLS and CDR2 YYNGEE. The CDR3 region has the DNA TGTGCCAGCAGCGTACGTGGCGATACCTCTGGAAACACCATATATTTT. This encodes CASSVRGDTSGNTIYF.

V and J are TRBV5-1 and TRBJ2-1, with TRBD2 matching over 10 bases. This CDR3 has 16 residues. Germline lookup yields CDR1 SGHRS and CDR2 YFSETQ. V shed 0 bases, J shed 6 bases, and the junction held 6 bases outside the gene matches. CDR3: CASSLGLAGDGNEQFF. As DNA, the CDR3 is TGCGCCAGCAGCTTGGGGCTAGCGGGAGATGGCAATGAGCAGTTCTTC.

In this sample, this clone turned up once. The gene calls are TRBV28 and TRBJ2-2; D is uncertain. V lost 2 bases to trimming and J lost 0 bases, with 10 bases between them. This CDR3 region has 16 residues. Germline V gene data show CDR1 as MDHEN and CDR2 as SYDVKM. The CDR3 region has the DNA TGTGCCAGCAGTTTAAGAATATGGACGAACACCGGGGAGCTGTTTTTT. Translation: CASSLRIWTNTGELFF. The complete variable domain, with remaining parts taken from reference TRBV28 and TRBJ2-2, reads DVKVTQSSRYLVKRTGEKVFLECVQDMDHENMFWYRQDPGLGLRLIYFSYDVKMKEKGDIPEGYSVSREKKERFSLILESASTNQTSMYLCASSLRIWTNTGELFFGEGSRLTVL.

The J gene is TRBJ2-2, the V gene TRBV29-1; 7 bases agree with TRBD2. CDR1 is SQVTM, CDR2 ANQGSEA, per germline. V dropped 7 bases and J dropped 5; count of bases not matched to a gene: 13. This CDR3 contains 15 residues. The CDR3 bases are TGCAGCGGAAGGGAGGGAGGAAAGGGGACCGGGGAGCTGTTTTTT. Translated, it gives CSGREGGKGTGELFF.

V usage is TRBV5-1 and J usage is TRBJ2-7; tentatively, D is TRBD1 (6 bases). The CDR3 loop spans 13 amino acids. From germline, CDR1 is SGHRS and CDR2 YFSETQ. V was trimmed by 4 bases and J by 6 bases, leaving 14 bases between them. CDR3 region: CASSIRTDFEQYF. In DNA form, the CDR3 reads TGCGCCAGCAGCATACGGACAGATTTCGAGCAGTACTTC.

The chain uses TRBV28 and TRBJ1-4, with 7 bases matching TRBD1. The V and J ends lost 9 bases and 2 bases, in that order; junction bases with no gene match: 3. Germline CDR1 and CDR2: MDHEN and SYDVKM. The length of the CDR3 is 13 residues. This CDR3 is CASKGQTNEKLFF. For the CDR3, the DNA is TGTGCCAGTAAGGGACAGACTAATGAAAAACTGTTTTTT.

This chain joins TRBV7-9 and TRBJ1-4; D remains ambiguous. Trimming pared 4 bases from V and 4 bases from J, leaving 13 bases between. This CDR3 region has 15 residues. Germline V gives CDR1 SEHNR, CDR2 FQNEAQ (reference sequence). CDR3 bases: TGTGCCAGCAGCTCGTTGGGGAGTCTTAATGAAAAACTGTTTTTT. This gives the protein CASSSLGSLNEKLFF.

About this clone itself: This sample includes further DNA sequences coding for the same CDR3. The chain employs TRBV7-9 and TRBJ2-1; D is uncertain. Germline loops: CDR1 SEHNR, CDR2 FQNEAQ (reference sequence). The CDR3 consists of 12 residues. With 5 bases removed from V and 2 bases from J, the gap between germline ends came to 4 bases. The CDR3 reads CASSLTYNEQFF. The DNA for the CDR3 is TGTGCCAGCAGCCTCACCTACAATGAGCAGTTCTTC.

V gene TRBV7-9 combines with J gene TRBJ1-4, with D perhaps matching TRBD1 (6 bases). Germline V gives CDR1 SEHNR, CDR2 FQNEAQ (reference sequence). This CDR3 spans 15 amino acids. V gave up 3 bases and J gave up 7 bases, with 15 bases separating them. The CDR3 DNA reads TGTGCCAGCAGCTTGGGGGACAAAGGGGGTGAAAAACTGTTTTTT. Its translation: CASSLGDKGGEKLFF.

The V gene is TRBV11-2, the J gene TRBJ2-7; 8 nucleotides agree with TRBD1. The germline V gene has CDR1 SGHAT and CDR2 FQNNGV. The CDR3 is 15 residues long. The V gene end was trimmed by 5 bases and the J gene end by 2 bases; junction bases not matched to a gene: 8. The CDR3 nucleotides read TGTGCCAGCAGCCCTAGGACAGGGTTAGCCTACGAGCAGTACTTC. This gives the protein CASSPRTGLAYEQYF.

On this clone: A junction end diverges from the germline sequence, so it may reflect a read error. The J gene is TRBJ2-2, the V gene TRBV4-2; 7 bases are shared with TRBD1. Germline loops: CDR1 LGHNA, CDR2 YNFKEQ. CDR3 length: 15 amino acids. The CDR3 DNA follows: TGTGCCGGCAGCCAAGCGACAGGGACCACCGGGGAGCTGTTTTTT. This codes for CAGSQATGTTGELFF.

V and J are TRBV9 and TRBJ2-1; D call uncertain. Germline CDR1 is SGDLS and CDR2 is YYNGEE. V dropped 3 bases and J dropped 6 bases, with 22 bases sitting between them. The CDR3 is 17 residues long. The CDR3 sequence is CASSARRNGRLTNEQFF. DNA for the CDR3: TGTGCCAGCAGCGCCCGACGTAACGGACGGCTGACCAATGAGCAGTTCTTC.

The chain joins TRBV6-5 to TRBJ1-2; weak D call: TRBD1 (5 bases). Trimming removed 2 bases from V and 8 bases from J, with 18 bases in between. The CDR3 runs to 15 residues. Germline V lookup: CDR1 MNHEY, CDR2 SVGAGI. CDR3 nucleotides: TGTGCCAGCAGTTACGCCGCCGGGGGTGGAAGCGGCTACACCTTC. Amino acids: CASSYAAGGGSGYTF.

V is TRBV27 and J is TRBJ2-2; the D is unclear. V lost 4 bases to trimming and J lost 8 bases, with 11 bases between them. This CDR3 is 13 amino acids long. Germline V gives CDR1 MNHEY, CDR2 SMNVEV (reference sequence). The CDR3 spells CASSSRPQGELFF. CDR3 nucleotides: TGTGCCAGCAGTTCCCGGCCGCAGGGGGAGCTGTTTTTT.

The chain couples TRBV2 to TRBJ2-7; D perhaps matches TRBD1 (5 bases). CDR3 length equals 14 residues. Per germline, CDR1 SNHLY and CDR2 FYNNEI. V was trimmed by 4 bases and J by 4 bases, leaving 14 bases between them. The CDR3 loop reads CASSAQGANYEQYF. CDR3 in DNA: TGTGCCAGCAGTGCTCAAGGGGCAAATTACGAGCAGTACTTC.

The rearrangement links TRBV6-5 to TRBJ1-6; 8 nucleotides align to TRBD1. CDR1 is MNHEY, CDR2 SVGAGI, per germline. Trimming took 7 bases from V and 8 from J; bases not matched to a gene: 7. The CDR3 loop spans 14 amino acids. CDR3 DNA: TGTGCCAGCACCTCGGACAGGGTTTATTCACCCCTCCACTTT. Its translation: CASTSDRVYSPLHF.